These 17 T cell receptor beta chains came from one sample sequenced in a study of blood T cells in healthy people across ages. Primed by a sample-barcoded 5' primer and a J-beta primer mix, a second PCR proceeded for about 6 to 12 cycles. TCRdb recomputed calls from the 5' RACE reads with MiXCR, one row per CDR3 protein. The sample records 2 million or so distinct CDR3 sequences, roughly 49% being singletons. Input material: blood. These receptors were obtained from a woman aged 40 to 50 in good health.

The chain employs TRBV28 and TRBJ1-6; D unresolved. The germline V and J ends were trimmed by 6 bases and 1 base, with 16 bases remaining between them. The CDR3 runs to 17 residues. Germline loops: CDR1 MDHEN, CDR2 SYDVKM. The CDR3 coding sequence is TGTGCCAGCAGGAACCCCAGGCGGGGTTCCTATAATTCACCCCTCCACTTT. This translates into CASRNPRRGSYNSPLHF. Supplemented by reference TRBV28 and TRBJ1-6, the full variable domain reads DVKVTQSSRYLVKRTGEKVFLECVQDMDHENMFWYRQDPGLGLRLIYFSYDVKMKEKGDIPEGYSVSREKKERFSLILESASTNQTSMYLCASRNPRRGSYNSPLHFGNGTRLTVT.

This clonotype was seen only once. This rearrangement joins TRBV4-1 to TRBJ1-2; D not resolved. The V end was cut by 0 bases, the J end by 3 bases, with 17 bases between. Germline values: CDR1 MGHRA, CDR2 YSYEKL. There are 17 residues in the CDR3. The CDR3 loop is CASSQESGRPGDYGYTF. The CDR3 DNA is TGCGCCAGCAGCCAAGAATCCGGACGGCCCGGGGACTATGGCTACACCTTC.

This clonotype appeared a few times. The chain combines TRBV7-2 with TRBJ2-4; D may be TRBD2 (7 bases). The CDR3 totals 16 residues. The germline V gene has CDR1 SGHTA and CDR2 FQGNSA. V was clipped by 4 bases and J by 2 bases, with 15 bases between them. The CDR3 DNA reads TGTGCCAGCAGCTCAAATAGGGGGGGACCCAAAAACATTCAGTACTTC. As protein: CASSSNRGGPKNIQYF.

This rearrangement joins TRBV27 to TRBJ2-4; 9 nucleotides align to TRBD2. This CDR3 has 18 amino acids. Trimming cost V 2 bases and J 13 bases; bases outside gene matches: 21. Germline V gene sequence: CDR1 MNHEY, CDR2 SMNVEV (reference sequence). The CDR3 is CASSLRRRAGGSWDEQYF. In DNA form, the CDR3 reads TGTGCCAGCAGTTTAAGGCGGCGGGCGGGGGGGTCGTGGGATGAGCAGTACTTC.

The chain has TRBV20-1 and TRBJ1-2; 10 bases are a match to TRBD1. Germline CDR1 and CDR2: DFQATT and SNEGSKA (reference sequence). Trimming took 5 bases from V and 4 from J; bases not matched to a gene: 4. CDR3 length: 13 residues. In nucleotides, the CDR3 is TGCAGTGCTCCCCGACAGGGGGCCTATGGCTACACCTTC. It translates to CSAPRQGAYGYTF.

This clonotype was counted between two and nine times. The V gene is TRBV20-1, the J gene TRBJ1-5; D call uncertain. The CDR3 loop spans 13 amino acids. Trimming cost V 4 bases and J 5 bases, with 12 bases left between them. CDR1 and CDR2 from the germline V gene are DFQATT and SNEGSKA (reference sequence). The CDR3 spells CSATSRSDQPQHF. The CDR3 DNA reads TGCAGTGCTACATCGCGCAGCGATCAGCCCCAGCATTTT.

As concerns this clonotype: Compared with germline, one end of the junction differs, possibly owing to a read error. J is TRBJ1-5 and V is TRBV20-1; 7 nucleotides line up with TRBD1. CDR3 length: 14 residues. Germline V CDR1 and CDR2: DFQATT, SNEGSKA (reference sequence). The CDR3 sequence: CSARGTAGGQPQHF. The CDR3, as DNA: TGCAGTGCCAGAGGGACAGCGGGAGGTCAGCCCCAGCATTTT.

The chain has TRBV5-1 and TRBJ2-7; 11 nucleotides match TRBD2. The V gene's germline CDR1 is SGHRS and CDR2 YFSETQ. This CDR3 has 15 amino acids. The junction had 6 bases not matched to a gene; V was cut back by 0 bases and J by 7 bases. In DNA form, the CDR3 reads TGCGCCAGCAGCTTGGGACTAGCGGGGCTAGCGGAGCAGTACTTC. Its translation is CASSLGLAGLAEQYF.

V gene TRBV7-2 combines with J gene TRBJ1-5; the D gene is possibly TRBD1 (6 bases). Between the trimmed V and J ends, which lost 2 bases and 7 bases, there was a span of 15 bases. Germline CDR1 is SGHTA and CDR2 is FQGNSA. The CDR3 length is 15 residues. The CDR3 loop is CASSLLNRVGQPQHF. The CDR3 region has the DNA TGTGCCAGCAGCTTATTAAACAGGGTGGGCCAGCCCCAGCATTTT.

This clonotype was counted only a few times. CDR3: CASSLYSGTANYGYTF. DNA of the CDR3: TGTGCCAGCAGTTTATACTCCGGGACAGCTAACTATGGCTACACCTTC. This rearrangement joins TRBV27 to TRBJ1-2; 7 positions match TRBD1. This CDR3 comprises 16 residues. J gave up 0 bases and V 1 base, and 5 bases lay outside the gene matches. Germline CDR1 reads MNHEY; CDR2 reads SMNVEV (reference sequence).

This rearrangement joins TRBV28 to TRBJ2-4, with D unresolved. V was pared by 8 bases and J by 13 bases, with 24 bases between. There are 14 residues in the CDR3. CDR1 MDHEN and CDR2 SYDVKM come from the germline V gene. The CDR3, as DNA: TGTGCCAGCGGCGCGCCGGTTAGGAGTGTTGAGCAGTACTTC. It is translated as CASGAPVRSVEQYF.

The chain uses TRBV29-1 and TRBJ2-7; 8 nucleotides align to TRBD2. The CDR3 length is 14 residues. CDR1 and CDR2 (germline): SQVTM, ANQGSEA. Trimming at V came to 4 bases and at J to 6 bases, leaving 11 bases not matched to a gene. DNA for the CDR3: TGCAGCGTTGGAACCGGGACTAGACAAGGCGAGCAGTACTTC. This encodes CSVGTGTRQGEQYF.

The rearrangement links TRBV12-3 or TRBV12-4 to TRBJ1-1; D might be TRBD1 (6 bases). V was clipped by 10 bases and J by 1 base, with 13 bases between them. The CDR3 contains 13 residues. CDR3 nucleotide sequence: TGTGCCACCCGGACAGAGCCGAACACTGAAGCTTTCTTT. Translation gives CATRTEPNTEAFF.

This sequence joins TRBV7-2 and TRBJ1-1; TRBD1 aligns across 7 bases. Looked up from germline, CDR1 is SGHTA and CDR2 is FQGNSA. Trimming at V came to 3 bases and at J to 7 bases, leaving 8 bases not matched to a gene. This CDR3 has 14 amino acids. CDR3 sequence reads: CASSFLGTDGEAFF. The CDR3 region has the DNA TGTGCCAGCAGCTTTCTAGGGACAGATGGTGAAGCTTTCTTT.

The chain is built from TRBV15 and TRBJ2-5, with 7 bases aligning to TRBD1. The germline gives CDR1 LNHNV, CDR2 YYDKDF (reference sequence). J lost 2 bases, V lost 2 bases, and 2 bases had no gene match. The CDR3 contains 14 residues. The CDR3 DNA follows: TGTGCCACCAGCAGACCGGGACAGCAAGAGACCCAGTACTTC. It specifies CATSRPGQQETQYF.

This clonotype was seen a handful of times. V is TRBV24-1 and J is TRBJ2-1; D is possibly TRBD1 (6 bases). Germline assignment: CDR1 KGHDR and CDR2 SFDVKD. The CDR3 is made up of 13 amino acids. V was cut by 6 bases and J by 7 bases, with 12 bases left in between. The CDR3 nucleotides read TGTGCCACCAGTAACAGGGCTTTGAATGAGCAGTTCTTC. Its protein is CATSNRALNEQFF.

V gene TRBV6-5 combines with J gene TRBJ2-7; possibly TRBD1 for D (5 bases). The germline CDR1 and CDR2 sequences are MNHEY and SVGAGI. Trimming pared 3 bases from V and 0 bases from J, leaving 9 bases between. This CDR3 contains 14 residues. CDR3 nucleotides: TGTGCCAGCAGTTATGGGGCAGACTCCTACGAGCAGTACTTC. As protein: CASSYGADSYEQYF.